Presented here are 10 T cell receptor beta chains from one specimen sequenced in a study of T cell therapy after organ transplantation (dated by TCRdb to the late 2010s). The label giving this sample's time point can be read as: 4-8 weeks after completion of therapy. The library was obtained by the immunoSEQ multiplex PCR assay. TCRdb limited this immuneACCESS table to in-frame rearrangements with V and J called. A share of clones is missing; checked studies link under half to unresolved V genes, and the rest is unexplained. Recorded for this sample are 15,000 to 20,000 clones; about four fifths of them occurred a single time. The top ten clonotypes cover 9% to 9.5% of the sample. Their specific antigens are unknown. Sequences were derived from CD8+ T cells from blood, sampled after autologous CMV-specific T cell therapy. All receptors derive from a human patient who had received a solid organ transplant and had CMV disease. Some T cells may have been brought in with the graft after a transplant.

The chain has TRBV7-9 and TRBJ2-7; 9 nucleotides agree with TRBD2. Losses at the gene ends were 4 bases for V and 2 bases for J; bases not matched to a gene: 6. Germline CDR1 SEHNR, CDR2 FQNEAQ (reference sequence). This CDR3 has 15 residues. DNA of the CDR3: TGTGCCAGCAGCTCACTAGCGGGCAAGACCTACGAGCAGTACTTC. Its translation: CASSSLAGKTYEQYF.

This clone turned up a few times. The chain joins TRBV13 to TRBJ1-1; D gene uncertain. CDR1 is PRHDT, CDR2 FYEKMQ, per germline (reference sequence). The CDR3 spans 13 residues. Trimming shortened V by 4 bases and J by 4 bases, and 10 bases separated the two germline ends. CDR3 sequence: CASSWTKGTEAFF. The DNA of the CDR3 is TGTGCCAGCAGCTGGACTAAGGGCACTGAAGCTTTCTTT.

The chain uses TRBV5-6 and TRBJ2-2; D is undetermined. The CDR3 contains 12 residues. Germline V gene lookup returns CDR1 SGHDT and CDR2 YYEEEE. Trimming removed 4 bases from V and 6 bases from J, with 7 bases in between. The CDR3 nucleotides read TGTGCCAGCAGCCCCGGGCCCGGGGAGCTGTTTTTT. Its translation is CASSPGPGELFF. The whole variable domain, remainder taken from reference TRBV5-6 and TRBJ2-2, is DAGVTQSPTHLIKTRGQQVTLRCSPKSGHDTVSWYQQALGQGPQFIFQYYEEEERQRGNFPDRFSGHQFPNYSSELNVNALLLGDSALYLCASSPGPGELFFGEGSRLTVL.

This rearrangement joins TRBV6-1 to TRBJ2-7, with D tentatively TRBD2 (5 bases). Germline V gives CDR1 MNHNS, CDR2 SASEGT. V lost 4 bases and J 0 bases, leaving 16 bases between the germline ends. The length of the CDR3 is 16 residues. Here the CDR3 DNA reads TGTGCCAGCAGTGGAGGAGGCTACACTTCCTCCTACGAGCAGTACTTC. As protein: CASSGGGYTSSYEQYF.

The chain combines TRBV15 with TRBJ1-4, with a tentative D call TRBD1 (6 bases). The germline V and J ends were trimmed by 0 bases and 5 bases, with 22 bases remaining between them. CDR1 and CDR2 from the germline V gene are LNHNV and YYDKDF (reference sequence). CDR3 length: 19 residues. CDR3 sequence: CATSRDGGRRSTPNEKLFF. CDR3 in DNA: TGTGCCACCAGCAGAGATGGGGGCAGGAGAAGCACTCCAAATGAAAAACTGTTTTTT.

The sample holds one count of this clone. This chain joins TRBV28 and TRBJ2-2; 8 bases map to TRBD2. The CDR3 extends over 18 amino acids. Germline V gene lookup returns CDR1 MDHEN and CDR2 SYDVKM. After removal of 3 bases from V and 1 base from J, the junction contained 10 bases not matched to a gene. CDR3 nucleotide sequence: TGTGCCAGCAGTTTCAAAGCTGCTAGCGGGTTGAACACCGGGGAGCTGTTTTTT. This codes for CASSFKAASGLNTGELFF.

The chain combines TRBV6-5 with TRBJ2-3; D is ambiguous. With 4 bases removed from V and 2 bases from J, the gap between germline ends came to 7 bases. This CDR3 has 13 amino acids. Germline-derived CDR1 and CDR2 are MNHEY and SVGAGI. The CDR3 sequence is CASSFRYTDTQYF. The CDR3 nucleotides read TGTGCCAGCAGTTTCCGTTACACAGATACGCAGTATTTT.

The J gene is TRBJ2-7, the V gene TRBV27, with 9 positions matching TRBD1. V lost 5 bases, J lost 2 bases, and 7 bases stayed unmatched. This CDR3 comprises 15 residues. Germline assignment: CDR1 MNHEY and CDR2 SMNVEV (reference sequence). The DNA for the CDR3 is TGTGCCAGCAGTCCGCGGGACAGGGTGGCCTACGAGCAGTACTTC. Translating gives CASSPRDRVAYEQYF.

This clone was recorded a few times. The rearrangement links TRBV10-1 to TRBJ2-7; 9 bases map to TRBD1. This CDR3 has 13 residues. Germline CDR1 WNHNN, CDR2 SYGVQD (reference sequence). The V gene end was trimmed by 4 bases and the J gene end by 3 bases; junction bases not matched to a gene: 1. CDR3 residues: CASSGGQGYEQYF. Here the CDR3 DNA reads TGCGCCAGCAGTGGGGGACAGGGCTACGAGCAGTACTTC.

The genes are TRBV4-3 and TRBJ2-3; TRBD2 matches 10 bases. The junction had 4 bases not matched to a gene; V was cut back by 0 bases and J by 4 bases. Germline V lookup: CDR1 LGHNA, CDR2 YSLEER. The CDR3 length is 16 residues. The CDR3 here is CASSQDGTSGADTQYF. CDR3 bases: TGCGCCAGCAGCCAAGATGGCACTAGCGGGGCAGATACGCAGTATTTT.